This TCR beta chain appears in the sequencing data of a study of T cells in Graves' hyperthyroidism and ophthalmopathy. Regions amplified from RNA transcripts were the TCR beta CDR3 regions. Researchers ran a first-round RT-PCR on the TCR CDR3 using the HTBI primer set. TCRdb reprocessed the multiplex PCR reads via MiXCR and lists one record per CDR3 protein. The sample lists roughly 93,000 distinct CDR3 sequences; over 50% were seen once. CDR1 and CDR2 (germline): SGHNT, YYREEE (reference sequence). This CDR3 is built from 16 residues. J gave up 4 bases and V 4 bases, and 11 bases lay outside the gene matches. Of note for this clonotype: The antigen is undetermined.

Broader study findings: Ophthalmopathy was distinguished from stable hyperthyroidism by 13 V-J signatures.

A lack of ophthalmopathy progression within 18 months defined stable Graves' hyperthyroidism. Sequenced input: blood. The sequence derives from a woman between 40 and 55 years old with Graves' hyperthyroidism. The chain employs TRBV5-4 and TRBJ2-3; TRBD2 matches at 8 bases. CDR3: CASSLLAGKGPDTQYF. In DNA, the CDR3 is TGTGCCAGCAGCCTCTTAGCGGGAAAGGGGCCAGATACGCAGTATTTT.